The 28 T cell receptor beta chains given below trace back to one sample, sequenced in a study of T cells in Graves' hyperthyroidism and ophthalmopathy. The TCR beta CDR3 regions underwent amplification using RNA transcripts as the source. Researchers ran a first-round RT-PCR on the TCR CDR3 using the HTBI primer set. TCRdb analysed the multiplex PCR reads with MiXCR anew, one entry per CDR3 protein. The sample lists about 520,000 distinct CDR3 sequences; roughly 25% were seen once. Sequencing used blood. Receptor source: a woman aged 25 to 39 with Graves' ophthalmopathy.

This clonotype was recorded at least ten times. V usage is TRBV7-2 and J usage is TRBJ1-2; TRBD1 is a possible D gene (6 bases). Germline CDR1 SGHTA, CDR2 FQGNSA. This CDR3 has 14 amino acids. V gave up 4 bases and J gave up 4 bases, with 13 bases separating them. CDR3 bases: TGTGCCAGCAGCTGGCACACAGGGCCCTATGGCTACACCTTC. It specifies CASSWHTGPYGYTF. Full variable domain (missing parts from reference TRBV7-2 and TRBJ1-2): GAGVSQSPSNKVTEKGKDVELRCDPISGHTALYWYRQSLGQGLEFLIYFQGNSAPDKSGLPSDRFSAERTGGSVSTLTIQRTQQEDSAVYLCASSWHTGPYGYTFGSGTRLTVV.

V and J are TRBV29-1 and TRBJ1-1; tentatively, D is TRBD1 (5 bases). CDR1 and CDR2 (germline): SQVTM, ANQGSEA. CDR3 length equals 13 residues. The ends were cut back, 8 bases at V and 1 base at J, with 14 bases in the middle. The CDR3 sequence: CSCLGAENTEAFF. As DNA, the CDR3 is TGCAGCTGCCTCGGGGCGGAGAACACTGAAGCTTTCTTT.

The chain uses TRBV12-3 or TRBV12-4 and TRBJ2-2; D may be TRBD1 (5 bases). Deletions cut 10 bases from V and 1 base from J, with 13 bases between. The CDR3 is made up of 14 amino acids. CDR3 nucleotide sequence: TGTGCCACCCCGCAGGGCCAGAACACCGGGGAGCTGTTTTTT. Encoded protein: CATPQGQNTGELFF.

This clonotype was seen at least ten times. The chain joins TRBV12-3 or TRBV12-4 to TRBJ1-5; D remains ambiguous. The length of the CDR3 is 14 residues. V was pared by 6 bases and J by 0 bases, with 9 bases between. The CDR3 here is CASSLTDSNQPQHF. CDR3 coding DNA: TGTGCCAGCAGCCTGACTGATAGCAATCAGCCCCAGCATTTT.

The genes are TRBV7-2 and TRBJ2-7; possibly TRBD1 for D (6 bases). The germline gives CDR1 SGHTA, CDR2 FQGNSA. Trimming removed 5 bases from V and 2 bases from J, with 10 bases in between. This CDR3 comprises 13 residues. The CDR3 coding sequence is TGTGCCAGCAGCGGGGCAGGGGCCTACGAGCAGTACTTC. This translates into CASSGAGAYEQYF.

This clonotype was seen ten or more times. The CDR3 DNA follows: TGTGCCAGCAGCTTAGCCTGGGACAGCACTGAAGCTTTCTTT. It translates to CASSLAWDSTEAFF. This chain joins TRBV7-9 and TRBJ1-1; 7 bases are shared with TRBD1. The CDR3 contains 14 residues. CDR1 and CDR2 (germline): SEHNR, FQNEAQ (reference sequence). V shed 0 bases, J shed 4 bases, and the junction held 2 bases outside the gene matches.

This clonotype was seen a handful of times. The rearrangement joins TRBV12-3 or TRBV12-4 to TRBJ2-5; 9 nucleotides match TRBD1. The CDR3 consists of 15 residues. The ends lost 6 bases at V and 4 bases at J; junction bases unmatched: 9. CDR3 sequence reads: CASSPGTGPGETQYF. In nucleotides, the CDR3 is TGTGCCAGCAGCCCTGGGACAGGGCCGGGAGAGACCCAGTACTTC.

This clonotype was recorded a few times. The chain joins TRBV27 to TRBJ2-7, with 12 nucleotides matching TRBD2. The V gene's germline CDR1 is MNHEY and CDR2 SMNVEV (reference sequence). V lost 5 bases to trimming and J lost 7 bases; unmatched junction nucleotides: 12. The CDR3 contains 16 residues. CDR3 amino acids: CASSPHRLAGVGEQYF. The CDR3 nucleotides are TGTGCCAGCAGTCCCCACCGACTAGCGGGAGTAGGAGAGCAGTACTTC.

This clonotype was seen more than once but under ten times. V is TRBV15 and J is TRBJ1-1, with D possibly matching TRBD1 (6 bases). V was clipped by 4 bases and J by 5 bases, with 17 bases between them. Germline-derived CDR1 and CDR2 are LNHNV and YYDKDF (reference sequence). This CDR3 is built from 15 residues. CDR3 in DNA: TGTGCCACCAGCACGGAGCAGGGGCAGGGGACTGAAGCTTTCTTT. Translating gives CATSTEQGQGTEAFF.

There are many counts of this clonotype. The CDR3 protein is CASSLEGGGAETQYF. CDR3 bases: TGTGCCAGCAGTTTAGAAGGCGGGGGGGCAGAGACCCAGTACTTC. This chain connects TRBV12-3 or TRBV12-4 to TRBJ2-5, with 9 bases that match TRBD2. The V gene end was trimmed by 1 base and the J gene end by 4 bases; junction bases not matched to a gene: 4. This CDR3 is 15 amino acids long.

In its sample, this clonotype was seen once. The V call is TRBV2, the J call TRBJ1-5; no clear D gene. CDR3 length: 14 amino acids. Trimming removed 7 bases from V and 4 bases from J, with 14 bases in between. The germline CDR1 and CDR2 sequences are SNHLY and FYNNEI. CDR3 in DNA: TGTGCCAGCATGGGCAGGCAAAGAAATCAGCCCCAGCATTTT. Protein: CASMGRQRNQPQHF.

This clonotype was seen repeatedly, ten times or more. The final CDR3 position lacks the conserved phenylalanine or tryptophan, pointing to a likely read error. V and J are TRBV2 and TRBJ2-2; D gene uncertain. Trimming took 5 bases from V and 5 from J, leaving 12 bases between them. The CDR3 sequence is 14 residues long. Germline V CDR1 and CDR2: SNHLY, FYNNEI. CDR3 in amino acids: CASSPQSFTGELFL. DNA for the CDR3: TGTGCCAGCAGTCCGCAGAGCTTTACCGGGGAGCTGTTTCTT.

This clonotype came up a few times. The J gene is TRBJ1-1, the V gene TRBV12-5; 9 bases align to TRBD1. The CDR3 is 13 amino acids. Germline-derived CDR1 and CDR2 are LGHNT and FRNRAP. Losses at the gene ends were 1 base for V and 8 bases for J; bases not matched to a gene: 2. The CDR3 here is CASGLGDRAEAFF. The CDR3 DNA sequence: TGTGCTAGTGGTTTGGGGGACAGGGCCGAAGCTTTCTTT.

This clonotype was recorded at least ten times. DNA for the CDR3: TGTGCCAGCTGTCTCAGGACTAGCGGGGAGACCCAGTACTTC. It translates to CASCLRTSGETQYF. The chain employs TRBV2 and TRBJ2-5; 11 bases fit TRBD2. Germline V lookup: CDR1 SNHLY, CDR2 FYNNEI. The CDR3 is 14 amino acids. The V gene end was trimmed by 8 bases and the J gene end by 5 bases; junction bases not matched to a gene: 7. Full variable domain (missing parts from reference TRBV2 and TRBJ2-5): EPEVTQTPSHQVTQMGQEVILRCVPISNHLYFYWYRQILGQKVEFLVSFYNNEISEKSEIFDDQFSVERPDGSNFTLKIRSTKLEDSAMYFCASCLRTSGETQYFGPGTRLLVL.

This clonotype was picked up a small number of times. The gene calls are TRBV7-3 and TRBJ1-1, with a possible D match to TRBD1 (6 bases). Germline CDR1 and CDR2: SGHTA and FQGTGA. Between the trimmed V and J ends, which lost 7 bases and 7 bases, there was a span of 16 bases. This CDR3 is 13 amino acids long. DNA for the CDR3: TGTGCCAGCACCGACGGCCCGGACAGTGAAGCTTTCTTT. This translates into CASTDGPDSEAFF.

This clonotype has a count of ten or more. The V and J genes are TRBV7-9 and TRBJ1-5; D is perhaps TRBD1 (6 bases). This CDR3 spans 14 amino acids. Looked up from germline, CDR1 is SEHNR and CDR2 is FQNEAQ (reference sequence). Trimming cost V 8 bases and J 2 bases, with 13 bases left between them. The CDR3, as DNA: TGTGCCAGCGGTACAGGGTTGGGCAATCAGCCCCAGCATTTT. This sequence encodes CASGTGLGNQPQHF.

To note about this clonotype: Germline is not matched at one junction end, which may reflect a read error. The chain recombines TRBV12-3 or TRBV12-4 with TRBJ2-7, with D unclear. The CDR3 is made up of 9 amino acids. In DNA, the CDR3 is TGTGCCAGCAGTTTATGGGGAAACTTC. This gives the protein CASSLWGNF.

This clonotype appeared a few times. J is TRBJ1-1 and V is TRBV19; the D is unclear. Trimming stripped 6 bases from V and 8 bases from J, with 22 bases between. The CDR3 totals 15 residues. In germline, CDR1 is LNHDA, CDR2 SQIVND (reference sequence). CDR3 protein: CASSAPLLAALEAFF. CDR3 in DNA: TGTGCCAGTAGCGCACCTCTGTTGGCCGCGCTAGAAGCTTTCTTT.

The genes are TRBV6-5 and TRBJ1-1; a weak D match, TRBD1 (5 bases). The CDR3 totals 13 residues. The ends were cut back, 2 bases at V and 8 bases at J, with 12 bases in the middle. CDR1 is MNHEY, CDR2 SVGAGI, per germline. CDR3: CASSYRGQMEAFF. CDR3 bases: TGTGCCAGCAGTTACCGGGGCCAGATGGAAGCTTTCTTT.

V gene TRBV6-5 combines with J gene TRBJ1-1; 7 bases fit TRBD1. The V gene end was trimmed by 8 bases and the J gene end by 0 bases; junction bases not matched to a gene: 15. The germline V gene has CDR1 MNHEY and CDR2 SVGAGI. The CDR3 has 17 residues. The CDR3 loop reads CASHYSWDSLMNTEAFF. For the CDR3, the DNA is TGTGCCAGCCATTACTCTTGGGACAGCTTAATGAACACTGAAGCTTTCTTT.

The table lists this clonotype with a few counts. V gene TRBV27 combines with J gene TRBJ1-5; D uncertain. This CDR3 is built from 13 residues. The germline V and J ends were trimmed by 7 bases and 2 bases, with 9 bases remaining between them. Looked up from germline, CDR1 is MNHEY and CDR2 is SMNVEV (reference sequence). The CDR3, as DNA: TGTGCCAGCAAGGGAGGTCGCAATCAGCCCCAGCATTTT. It translates to CASKGGRNQPQHF.

On this clonotype: Possible read error: a much larger clone is one base away. V gene TRBV12-3 or TRBV12-4 combines with J gene TRBJ2-5; tentatively, D is TRBD1 or TRBD2 (5 bases each). The CDR3 is 13 residues long. The CDR3 sequence: CASRGVYQETKYF. DNA for the CDR3: TGTGCCAGCAGGGGGGTGTACCAAGAGACCAAGTACTTC.

The V gene is TRBV28, the J gene TRBJ2-4; D not resolved. This CDR3 spans 13 amino acids. CDR1 is MDHEN, CDR2 SYDVKM, per germline. V was clipped by 6 bases and J by 8 bases, with 14 bases between them. CDR3 DNA: TGTGCCAGCAGGCCTCAGGACCGGTACATTCAGTACTTC. Translated: CASRPQDRYIQYF.

This clonotype has at least ten counts. The rearrangement uses TRBV5-1 and TRBJ1-2; the D gene is possibly TRBD1 (5 bases). Germline V gene lookup returns CDR1 SGHRS and CDR2 YFSETQ. The germline V and J ends were trimmed by 1 base and 8 bases, with 12 bases remaining between them. The CDR3 has 13 residues. The CDR3 bases are TGCGCCAGCAGCTTGATGGGGACGCTCGGCTACACCTTC. Protein product: CASSLMGTLGYTF.

This clonotype was recorded at least ten times. This rearrangement joins TRBV7-8 to TRBJ2-2, with D possibly matching TRBD2 (5 bases). Per germline, CDR1 SGHVS and CDR2 FQNEAQ. This CDR3 is built from 12 residues. V lost 9 bases, J lost 6 bases, and 11 bases lay in between. The DNA for the CDR3 is TGTGCCAGTCGGCTGGGAGCCGGGGAGCTGTTTTTT. Protein sequence: CASRLGAGELFF.

This clonotype was counted many times. The gene calls are TRBV29-1 and TRBJ1-1; tentative D call: TRBD1 (5 bases). This CDR3 spans 13 amino acids. The V gene's germline CDR1 is SQVTM and CDR2 ANQGSEA. V was trimmed by 2 bases and J by 1 base, leaving 8 bases between them. Written as DNA, the CDR3 is TGCAGCGTTGAACAGACAGAGAACACTGAAGCTTTCTTT. Its translation: CSVEQTENTEAFF.

At least ten counts were recorded for this clonotype. The chain is built from TRBV7-2 and TRBJ2-5; 10 bases are shared with TRBD2. V lost 2 bases to trimming and J lost 2 bases; unmatched junction nucleotides: 11. The germline gives CDR1 SGHTA, CDR2 FQGNSA. The CDR3 is made up of 18 amino acids. The CDR3 here is CASSLLVSGGPGQETQYF. The CDR3 DNA reads TGTGCCAGCAGCTTATTGGTTAGCGGGGGGCCGGGTCAAGAGACCCAGTACTTC.

As DNA, the CDR3 is TGTGCCAGCAGCGGTCGGGACAGGGGGTCAGAGACCCAGTACTTC. Translating it yields CASSGRDRGSETQYF. The V call is TRBV11-2, the J call TRBJ2-5; the match to TRBD1 covers 11 bases. In germline, CDR1 is SGHAT, CDR2 FQNNGV. The CDR3 has 15 residues. The V segment lost 5 bases and the J segment 4 bases; nucleotides outside the gene matches: 6.